The 5 T cell receptor beta chains listed next were all sequenced from one sample in a study of T cell clones after liver transplantation. Libraries were prepared by immunoSEQ multiplex PCR; TCRdb keeps only in-frame clonotypes and omits some of them. The table has about 74,000 clones, 80% seen once; the top ten hold approximately 0.55%. Sequenced here: CD4+ T cells from blood, sampled before liver transplant. The receptors derive from a human donor who received a liver transplant.

J is TRBJ1-2 and V is TRBV7-8; 10 bases align to TRBD1. CDR1 is SGHVS, CDR2 FQNEAQ, per germline. Losses at the gene ends were 8 bases for V and 7 bases for J; bases not matched to a gene: 4. This CDR3 spans 12 amino acids. DNA for the CDR3: TGTGCCAGCCGGGACAGGGGTTCTGGCTACACCTTC. Its protein is CASRDRGSGYTF.

The chain combines TRBV2 with TRBJ2-7; TRBD2 is a possible D gene (6 bases). CDR1 and CDR2 (germline): SNHLY, FYNNEI. The V gene lost 8 bases and the J gene lost 4 bases, with 24 bases spanning the gap. The CDR3 spans 16 residues. CDR3 sequence: CASGGTRWRGPYEQYF. The CDR3 DNA reads as TGTGCCAGCGGTGGAACCCGATGGAGGGGCCCTTACGAGCAGTACTTC.

The chain links TRBV27 to TRBJ1-2; D gene unclear. In germline, CDR1 is MNHEY, CDR2 SMNVEV (reference sequence). There are 13 residues in the CDR3. The ends were cut back, 2 bases at V and 2 bases at J, with 6 bases in the middle. The CDR3 spells CASSLRSNYGYTF. Written as DNA, the CDR3 is TGTGCCAGCAGTTTACGGAGCAACTATGGCTACACCTTC.

This chain connects TRBV28 to TRBJ1-4; no firm D call. The CDR3 is 12 residues long. Trimming left V 5 bases short and J 6 bases short, with 7 bases between. Germline-derived CDR1 and CDR2 are MDHEN and SYDVKM. CDR3 amino acids: CASSPRDEKLFF. In DNA, the CDR3 is TGTGCCAGCAGTCCAAGGGATGAAAAACTGTTTTTT. Using reference TRBV28 and TRBJ1-4 for the parts outside the CDR3, the full variable domain is DVKVTQSSRYLVKRTGEKVFLECVQDMDHENMFWYRQDPGLGLRLIYFSYDVKMKEKGDIPEGYSVSREKKERFSLILESASTNQTSMYLCASSPRDEKLFFGSGTQLSVL.

V is TRBV10-3 and J is TRBJ2-1, with a weak D call TRBD2 (6 bases). V lost 8 bases to trimming and J lost 8 bases, with 19 bases between them. Looked up from germline, CDR1 is ENHRY and CDR2 is SYGVKD. The CDR3 has 14 amino acids. The CDR3 reads CAIGGTRLVDEQFF. CDR3 DNA: TGTGCCATCGGGGGGACTCGCCTAGTCGATGAGCAGTTCTTC.